A single sample gave rise to the 2 T cell receptor beta chains below, sequenced in a study of tumor-infiltrating lymphocytes in primary liver carcinoma. Unsorted bulk tissue, about 18-31 mg of it, served as the source for co-extraction of RNA and DNA. Starting from approximately 0.45 ug of total RNA, TCR beta cDNA was produced with a primer in the constant region. Slightly modified ARM-PCR, run as three nested multiplex PCR rounds, produced the TCR beta libraries. The study ran its first two PCR rounds for roughly 10 cycles each, using TRBV1-TRBV30 forward primers and a C-beta reverse primer. TCRdb reanalysed the multiplex PCR reads using MiXCR and keeps one entry per CDR3 protein. Of 100,000 to 150,000 distinct CDR3 sequences in the sample, around 60% were seen once. Source material: liver tumor tissue from sampling region 3. Subset: tumor region T3, left-lateral pole. The receptors derive from a woman in her fifties or sixties with primary liver carcinoma and hepatitis B virus infection.

The V and J genes are TRBV11-2 and TRBJ2-5, with D possibly TRBD2 on 6 matching bases. V lost 10 bases, J lost 5 bases, and 20 bases lay in between. Germline CDR1 reads SGHAT; CDR2 reads FQNNGV. This CDR3 has 14 amino acids. DNA of the CDR3: TGTGCCATCCAGAGGAGGAGGGCAGCGGAGACCCAGTACTTC. Translation: CAIQRRRAAETQYF. Combining the CDR3 with reference TRBV11-2 and TRBJ2-5 gives the whole variable domain EAGVAQSPRYKIIEKRQSVAFWCNPISGHATLYWYQQILGQGPKLLIQFQNNGVVDDSQLPKDRFSAERLKGVDSTLKIQPAKLEDSAVYLCAIQRRRAAETQYFGPGTRLLVL.

On this clonotype itself: The conserved final phenylalanine or tryptophan is absent from the CDR3, which likely points to a read error. It is unclear where the CDR3 begins or ends on the DNA, so no DNA is shown, and the CDR3 is as TCRdb lists it. V and J are TRBV11-1 and TRBJ2-3; the table's D call TRBD2 went unverified against the DNA. The CDR3 has 14 amino acids, counting both end residues. The germline CDR1 and CDR2 sequences are SGHAT and FQDESV (reference sequence). This CDR3 reads CTSILRQRAGESHL.